These 14 T cell receptor beta chains were all obtained from the same sample, sequenced in a study of CD8 T cells in ankylosing spondylitis. TCRdb re-called the 5' RACE reads with MiXCR, one entry per CDR3 protein. The sample holds roughly 100,000 distinct CDR3 sequences, 24% seen once. Sequencing was done on a sample of synovial fluid, either unsorted or a sorted T cell fraction (not recorded which). All receptors derive from a male donor with ankylosing spondylitis.

A remark on this clonotype: A read error may account for a junction end that differs from germline. The chain employs TRBV20-1 and TRBJ2-5; D possibly uses TRBD1 or TRBD2 (5 bases each). This CDR3 region has 12 residues. CDR1 and CDR2 (germline): DFQATT, SNEGSKA (reference sequence). In DNA, the CDR3 is TGCAGTGCTAGCGGGGCCCAAGAGACCCAGCACTTC. This sequence encodes CSASGAQETQHF.

The chain has TRBV3-1 and TRBJ2-1, with D hard to call. Germline V gene lookup returns CDR1 LGHDT and CDR2 YNNKEL (reference sequence). V was cut by 5 bases and J by 9 bases, with 14 bases left in between. The CDR3 length is 13 residues. The CDR3 here is CASSYTALGEQFF. CDR3 sequence (DNA): TGTGCCAGCAGCTATACCGCCCTGGGTGAGCAGTTCTTC.

This clonotype was detected a few times. This chain joins TRBV13 and TRBJ2-3, with D uncertain. CDR3 length equals 14 residues. Deletions cut 5 bases from V and 5 bases from J, with 14 bases between. In germline, CDR1 is PRHDT, CDR2 FYEKMQ (reference sequence). The CDR3: CASSPYSTGDTQYF. CDR3 sequence (DNA): TGTGCCAGCAGCCCATATTCGACTGGAGATACGCAGTATTTT.

There are a few counts of this clonotype. This chain links TRBV19 with TRBJ1-1; D is perhaps TRBD1 (5 bases). The ends were cut back, 6 bases at V and 4 bases at J, with 15 bases in the middle. The CDR3 extends over 14 amino acids. Germline CDR1 reads LNHDA; CDR2 reads SQIVND (reference sequence). The CDR3 is CASSEGAFSTEAFF. The DNA of the CDR3 is TGTGCCAGTAGCGAAGGGGCGTTTAGCACTGAAGCTTTCTTT.

Many counts were recorded for this clonotype. The chain links TRBV2 to TRBJ2-7; 9 bases match TRBD1. Per germline, CDR1 SNHLY and CDR2 FYNNEI. Unmatched junction bases numbered 6, after V lost 7 bases and J lost 5 bases. The length of the CDR3 is 13 residues. Here the CDR3 DNA reads TGTGCCAGCACCCGGGACAGGGACGACGAGCAGTACTTC. Translated, it gives CASTRDRDDEQYF.

The sample holds a few counts of this clonotype. V usage is TRBV5-1 and J usage is TRBJ1-1; D is uncertain. V gave up 0 bases and J gave up 2 bases, with 8 bases separating them. The CDR3 totals 14 residues. The germline CDR1 and CDR2 sequences are SGHRS and YFSETQ. The CDR3 loop reads CASSLAPINTEAFF. The CDR3, as DNA: TGCGCCAGCAGCTTGGCACCGATAAACACTGAAGCTTTCTTT.

Only a few counts were recorded for this clonotype. The chain recombines TRBV12-3 or TRBV12-4 with TRBJ2-2; 8 bases align to TRBD1. CDR3 size: 15 residues. J was trimmed by 5 bases and V by 5 bases; bases with no gene match: 7. CDR3 amino acids: CASSPGQGRTGELFF. DNA for the CDR3: TGTGCCAGCAGTCCCGGACAGGGAAGAACCGGGGAGCTGTTTTTT.

This clonotype was counted at least ten times. The chain uses TRBV6-6 and TRBJ1-2, with a weak D call TRBD1 (6 bases). CDR1 and CDR2 (germline): MNHNY, SVGAGI (reference sequence). V lost 5 bases and J 7 bases, leaving 14 bases between the germline ends. The CDR3 sequence is 13 residues long. The CDR3 reads CASSGTGSGGYTF. In DNA, the CDR3 is TGTGCCAGCAGTGGAACAGGGTCGGGTGGCTACACCTTC.

This clonotype has only a few counts. The gene calls are TRBV11-2 and TRBJ2-5, with 7 bases fitting TRBD2. Unmatched junction bases numbered 12, after V lost 2 bases and J lost 0 bases. CDR3 length: 18 amino acids. Germline V gene data show CDR1 as SGHAT and CDR2 as FQNNGV. This CDR3 is CASSLPPRASGNQETQYF. CDR3 nucleotides: TGTGCCAGCAGCTTACCCCCGAGGGCTAGCGGAAACCAAGAGACCCAGTACTTC.

The rearrangement uses TRBV3-1 and TRBJ2-3, with 10 bases identical to TRBD2. Trimming cost V 2 bases and J 4 bases; bases outside gene matches: 3. The CDR3 has 15 amino acids. CDR1 is LGHDT, CDR2 YNNKEL, per germline (reference sequence). The CDR3 DNA is TGTGCCAGCAGCCAACGAGGGACTAGCGCAGATACGCAGTATTTT. Its protein is CASSQRGTSADTQYF.

The table lists this clonotype with a few counts. The rearrangement uses TRBV6-4 and TRBJ2-7; D unresolved. The germline gives CDR1 MRHNA, CDR2 SNTAGT. The CDR3 loop spans 12 amino acids. V was clipped by 8 bases and J by 0 bases, with 8 bases between them. CDR3 loop: CASGPFSYEQYF. The CDR3 DNA reads TGTGCCAGCGGCCCATTCTCCTACGAGCAGTACTTC.

The chain carries TRBV24-1 and TRBJ1-1; perhaps TRBD1 as D (5 bases). V shed 2 bases and J shed 4 bases, with 19 bases lying between them. The CDR3 covers 17 residues. Germline-derived CDR1 and CDR2 are KGHDR and SFDVKD. The CDR3: CATSDSRDGSAGTEAFF. CDR3 coding DNA: TGTGCCACCAGTGATTCTCGGGACGGTTCCGCGGGCACTGAAGCTTTCTTT.

Of note for this clonotype: This may stem from a read error, because a much larger clone lies one nucleotide away. The chain employs TRBV24-1 and TRBJ2-2; TRBD1 matches 8 bases. CDR1 is KGHDR, CDR2 SFDVKD, per germline. This CDR3 is built from 20 residues. After removal of 3 bases from V and 1 base from J, the junction contained 15 bases not matched to a gene. CDR3 sequence: CATSDPRGTGQSMNTGELFF. The CDR3 DNA is TGTGCCACCAGTGATCCCCGAGGGACAGGCCAGTCAATGAACACCGGGGAGCTGTTTTTT.

This clonotype is termed large. The chain employs TRBV11-2 and TRBJ2-3; no reliable D call. Deletions cut 5 bases from V and 0 bases from J, with 12 bases between. CDR3 length: 15 residues. The germline gives CDR1 SGHAT, CDR2 FQNNGV. CDR3: CASSPSPDSTDTQYF. CDR3 nucleotide sequence: TGTGCCAGCAGCCCCTCGCCAGACAGCACAGATACGCAGTATTTT.